What follows is one T cell receptor (beta chain) and its context. Its antigen remains unknown. This sample is drawn from a study of cytomegalovirus exposure and HLA in healthy donors. The overall study: Within the Caucasian-associated ancestry cluster were roughly 81% of the roughly 400 genotyped donors.

Notes on the study in general: There were some public TCRs occurring in many donors, but most TCR sequences were rare.

Germline V CDR1 and CDR2: LGHNA, YNFKEQ. This CDR3 is 16 amino acids long. V was trimmed by 1 base and J by 2 bases, leaving 12 bases between them. The PCR was carried out with 60 Vbeta primers and 13 Jbeta primers. The data were produced by immunoSEQ multiplex PCR, yet TCRdb's version contains in-frame clones alone and is incomplete. Here the sample spans some 200,000 clones, 82% being singletons. The V gene is TRBV4-2, the J gene TRBJ2-4, with D possibly matching TRBD2 (5 bases). The specimen sequenced was PBMCs. This TCR was sampled from a woman in her 40s in good health and CMV-seronegative. The CDR3 DNA reads TGTGCCAGCAGCCAAGGGGAGCGACGCACCAAAAACATTCAGTACTTC. This sequence encodes CASSQGERRTKNIQYF.